This record covers a single TCR beta chain. Its antigen is unidentified. Per the study methods: Between-group CDR3 differences, defined by clinicopathological status, yielded a distant-metastasis classifier for papillary thyroid cancer. TCRdb reassembled clones from the PCR reads with MiXCR. The authors' filters were not applied to this entry. This table holds thousands of clones, 25% to 30% found once. The entry originates in a study of metastatic and nonmetastatic thyroid tumors. Study as a whole: The comparison covered peripheral blood and tumor or nodule tissue in malignant and benign thyroid patients. Broader study findings: Relative to benign nodules, malignant thyroid tumors were reportedly characterized by significantly elevated TCR beta diversity in blood and tumor.

Each patient went into thyroid surgery without having received any treatment. Germline V gene sequence: CDR1 SEHNR, CDR2 FQNEAQ (reference sequence). The CDR3 consists of 14 residues. Trimming pared 4 bases from V and 0 bases from J, leaving 8 bases between. This chain joins TRBV7-9 and TRBJ2-3; no reliable D call. This TCR was recovered from a female donor with papillary thyroid cancer or a benign thyroid nodule (not recorded which). Some clones in this sample may be carry-over from other donors' samples. Sequenced: adjacent normal tissue. CDR3 protein: CASSSGHSTDTQYF. The CDR3 DNA reads as TGTGCCAGCAGCTCTGGTCATAGCACAGATACGCAGTATTTT.